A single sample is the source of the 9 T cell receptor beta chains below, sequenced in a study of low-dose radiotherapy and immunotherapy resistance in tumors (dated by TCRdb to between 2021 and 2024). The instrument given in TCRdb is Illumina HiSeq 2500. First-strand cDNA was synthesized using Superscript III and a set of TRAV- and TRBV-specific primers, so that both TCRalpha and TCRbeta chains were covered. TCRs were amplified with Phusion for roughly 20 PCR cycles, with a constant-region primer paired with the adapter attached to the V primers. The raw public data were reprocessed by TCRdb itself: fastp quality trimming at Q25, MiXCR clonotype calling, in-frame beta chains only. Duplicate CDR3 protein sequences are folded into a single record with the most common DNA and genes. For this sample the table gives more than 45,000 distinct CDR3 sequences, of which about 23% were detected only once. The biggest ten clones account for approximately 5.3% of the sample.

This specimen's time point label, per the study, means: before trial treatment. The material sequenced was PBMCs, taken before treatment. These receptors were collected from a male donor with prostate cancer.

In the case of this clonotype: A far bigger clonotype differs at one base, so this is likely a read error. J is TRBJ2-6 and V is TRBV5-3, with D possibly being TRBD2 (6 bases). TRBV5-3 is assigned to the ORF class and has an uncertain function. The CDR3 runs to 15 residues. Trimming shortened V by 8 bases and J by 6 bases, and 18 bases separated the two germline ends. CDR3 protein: CASSPGLAAANVLTF. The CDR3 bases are TGTGCCAGCAGCCCGGGACTCGCAGCGGCCAACGTCCTGACTTTC.

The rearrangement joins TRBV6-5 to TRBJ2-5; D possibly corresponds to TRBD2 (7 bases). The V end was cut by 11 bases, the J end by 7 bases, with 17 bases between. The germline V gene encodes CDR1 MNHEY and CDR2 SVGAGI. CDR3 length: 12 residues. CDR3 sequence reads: CARGGGDPTQYF. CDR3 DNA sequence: TGTGCCCGCGGAGGGGGGGACCCGACCCAGTACTTC.

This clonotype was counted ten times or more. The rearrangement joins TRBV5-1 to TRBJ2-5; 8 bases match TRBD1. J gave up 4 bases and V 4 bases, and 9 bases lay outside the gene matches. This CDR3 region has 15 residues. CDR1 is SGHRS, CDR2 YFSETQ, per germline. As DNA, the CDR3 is TGCGCCAGCAGCCCGAAGGGACAGGCGGGAGAGACCCAGTACTTC. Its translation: CASSPKGQAGETQYF.

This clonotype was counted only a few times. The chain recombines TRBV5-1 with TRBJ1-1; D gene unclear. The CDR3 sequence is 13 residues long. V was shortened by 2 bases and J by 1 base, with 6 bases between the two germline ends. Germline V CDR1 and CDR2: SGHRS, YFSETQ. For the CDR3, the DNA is TGCGCCAGCAGCTTCGGGCAGAACACTGAAGCTTTCTTT. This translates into CASSFGQNTEAFF.

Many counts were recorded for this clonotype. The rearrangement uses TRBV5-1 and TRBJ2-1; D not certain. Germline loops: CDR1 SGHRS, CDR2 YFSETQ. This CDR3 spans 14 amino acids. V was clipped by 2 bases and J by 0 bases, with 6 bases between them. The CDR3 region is CASSFSGSYNEQFF. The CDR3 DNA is TGCGCCAGCAGCTTCTCGGGCTCCTACAATGAGCAGTTCTTC.

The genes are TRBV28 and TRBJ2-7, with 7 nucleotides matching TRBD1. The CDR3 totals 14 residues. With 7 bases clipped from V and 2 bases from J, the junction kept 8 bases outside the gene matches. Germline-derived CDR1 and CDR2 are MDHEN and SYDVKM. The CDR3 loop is CASTLGQSTYEQYF. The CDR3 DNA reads TGTGCCAGCACCTTGGGACAGTCTACCTACGAGCAGTACTTC.

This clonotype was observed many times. This chain's CDR3 is CASSPRVLAGPTDTQYF. The CDR3 DNA reads as TGTGCCAGCAGCCCAAGGGTCTTAGCGGGTCCCACAGATACGCAGTATTTT. The chain uses TRBV7-8 and TRBJ2-3; TRBD2 agrees at 7 bases. CDR3 size: 17 residues. J lost 2 bases, V lost 5 bases, and 13 bases had no gene match. Germline CDR1 and CDR2: SGHVS and FQNEAQ.

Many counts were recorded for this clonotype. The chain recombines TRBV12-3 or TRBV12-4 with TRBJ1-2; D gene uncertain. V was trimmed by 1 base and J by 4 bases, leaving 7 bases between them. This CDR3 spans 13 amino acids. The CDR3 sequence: CASSLGSGYGYTF. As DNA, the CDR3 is TGTGCCAGCAGTTTAGGATCGGGCTATGGCTACACCTTC.

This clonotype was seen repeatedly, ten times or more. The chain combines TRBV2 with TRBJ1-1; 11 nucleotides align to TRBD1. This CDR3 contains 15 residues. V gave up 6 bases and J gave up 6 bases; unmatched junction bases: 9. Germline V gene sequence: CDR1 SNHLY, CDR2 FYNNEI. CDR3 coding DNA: TGTGCCAGCAGCGAAAGGGACAGGGGGTCCCCTGAAGCTTTCTTT. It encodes CASSERDRGSPEAFF.